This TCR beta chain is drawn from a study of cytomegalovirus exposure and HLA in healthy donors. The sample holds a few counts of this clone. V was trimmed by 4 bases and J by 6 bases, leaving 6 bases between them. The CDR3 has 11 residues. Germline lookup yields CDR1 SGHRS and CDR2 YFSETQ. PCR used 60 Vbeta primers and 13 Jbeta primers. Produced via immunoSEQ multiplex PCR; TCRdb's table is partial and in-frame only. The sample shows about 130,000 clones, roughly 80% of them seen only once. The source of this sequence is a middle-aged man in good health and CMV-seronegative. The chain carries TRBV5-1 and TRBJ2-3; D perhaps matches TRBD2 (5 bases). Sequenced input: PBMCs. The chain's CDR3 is CASSQRDTQYF. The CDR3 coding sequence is TGCGCCAGCAGCCAGCGGGATACGCAGTATTTT.